A single sample gave rise to the 12 T cell receptor beta chains below, sequenced in a study of cytomegalovirus exposure and HLA in healthy donors (dated by TCRdb to about 2017). Receptor libraries were prepared by the immunoSEQ multiplex PCR assay. The multiplex PCR relied on a mix of 60 forward primers for TCR Vbeta segments and 13 reverse primers for TCR Jbeta segments. In its TCRdb copy, this immuneACCESS table keeps in-frame sequences only and misses some clones. Where compared with another copy, unresolved V genes explain less than half of these, and the others have no known cause. Recorded for this sample are roughly 100,000 clones; over 75% of them occurred a single time. The top ten clonotypes cover approximately 3.7% of the sample. The source material was PBMCs. The source of these receptors is a female donor in good health and CMV-seropositive.

J is TRBJ1-1 and V is TRBV7-2, with TRBD1 as a possible D gene (6 bases). Trimming took off 3 bases at V and 5 bases at J, with 13 bases between the two ends. Germline CDR1 reads SGHTA; CDR2 reads FQGNSA. The CDR3 runs 14 residues. As DNA, the CDR3 is TGTGCCAGCAGCTTTGCTCCAGGGGATACTGAAGCTTTCTTT. This sequence encodes CASSFAPGDTEAFF.

The CDR3 sequence: CASSFGEKLFF. The DNA of the CDR3 is TGCGCCAGCAGCTTCGGTGAAAAACTGTTTTTT. The genes are TRBV5-1 and TRBJ1-4; D unclear. The CDR3 is 11 amino acids. Trimming took off 2 bases at V and 7 bases at J, with 3 bases between the two ends. The germline V gene encodes CDR1 SGHRS and CDR2 YFSETQ.

The gene calls are TRBV27 and TRBJ2-3, with TRBD1 identical over 7 bases. The germline gives CDR1 MNHEY, CDR2 SMNVEV (reference sequence). After removal of 0 bases from V and 0 bases from J, the junction contained 15 bases not matched to a gene. CDR3 size: 20 residues. The chain's CDR3 is CASSLSARVRQGDSTDTQYF. The CDR3 bases are TGTGCCAGCAGTTTATCGGCTAGGGTCAGGCAGGGGGATAGCACAGATACGCAGTATTTT.

This clone was counted a few times. J is TRBJ1-5 and V is TRBV28; 9 nucleotides line up with TRBD1. CDR1 is MDHEN, CDR2 SYDVKM, per germline. The CDR3 is made up of 15 amino acids. The trim removed 6 bases at V and 6 bases at J, leaving 9 bases unmatched. The CDR3 spells CASRNNRGRIQPQHF. In nucleotides, the CDR3 is TGTGCCAGCAGAAATAACAGGGGGCGCATTCAGCCCCAGCATTTT.

The chain links TRBV13 to TRBJ1-1, with TRBD1 as a possible D gene (6 bases). Deletions cut 5 bases from V and 3 bases from J, with 28 bases between. The CDR3 runs to 19 residues. The germline CDR1 and CDR2 sequences are PRHDT and FYEKMQ (reference sequence). Here the CDR3 reads CASSPRAGAGVDGHTEAFF. In nucleotides, the CDR3 is TGTGCCAGCAGCCCCCGGGCAGGGGCAGGGGTGGATGGTCACACTGAAGCTTTCTTT.

The J gene is TRBJ1-1, the V gene TRBV19; weak D call: TRBD1 (6 bases). Germline V lookup: CDR1 LNHDA, CDR2 SQIVND (reference sequence). CDR3 size: 14 residues. The ends were cut back, 5 bases at V and 4 bases at J, with 14 bases in the middle. CDR3 bases: TGTGCCAGTAGTCCCCGGGGAGGGGGCACTGAAGCTTTCTTT. It yields the protein CASSPRGGGTEAFF.

The V gene is TRBV9, the J gene TRBJ2-3; 8 bases agree with TRBD2. The CDR3 consists of 15 residues. Germline V CDR1 and CDR2: SGDLS, YYNGEE. The trim removed 3 bases at V and 6 bases at J, leaving 9 bases unmatched. The CDR3 coding sequence is TGTGCCAGCAGCGCCATGGGGGTAGCGGGGGATACGCAGTATTTT. This translates into CASSAMGVAGDTQYF.

This clone came up a few times. V gene TRBV4-1 combines with J gene TRBJ1-3; weak D call: TRBD1 (6 bases). This CDR3 is 16 amino acids long. The V and J ends lost 3 bases and 0 bases respectively, with 12 bases between them. Germline CDR1 is MGHRA and CDR2 is YSYEKL. In DNA, the CDR3 is TGCGCCAGCAGCCAGCGGACAGCTCACTCTGGAAACACCATATATTTT. Encoded protein: CASSQRTAHSGNTIYF.

The chain has TRBV19 and TRBJ2-7; 9 nucleotides agree with TRBD1. V lost 9 bases to trimming and J lost 6 bases; unmatched junction nucleotides: 3. The germline V gene encodes CDR1 LNHDA and CDR2 SQIVND (reference sequence). The CDR3 runs to 11 residues. The CDR3 is CASEGQGEQYF. The CDR3 DNA sequence: TGTGCCAGCGAGGGACAGGGCGAGCAGTACTTC.

This clone has a handful of counts. The chain combines TRBV29-1 with TRBJ2-7; either TRBD1 or TRBD2 may fit D (10 bases each). Germline assignment: CDR1 SQVTM and CDR2 ANQGSEA. V lost 4 bases to trimming and J lost 2 bases, with 27 bases between them. This CDR3 region has 18 residues. The DNA of the CDR3 is TGCAGCGTTGCAGACAGGGGGCAACTAGCGGGACATCCCTACGAGCAGTACTTC. It is translated as CSVADRGQLAGHPYEQYF.

The gene calls are TRBV27 and TRBJ1-2; a weak D match, TRBD1 (6 bases). Trimming took off 2 bases at V and 1 base at J, with 14 bases between the two ends. This CDR3 contains 16 residues. Germline-derived CDR1 and CDR2 are MNHEY and SMNVEV (reference sequence). The CDR3 loop reads CASSLKGGAFNYGYTF. CDR3 DNA sequence: TGTGCCAGCAGTTTAAAAGGGGGAGCCTTTAACTATGGCTACACCTTC.

This chain uses TRBV29-1 with TRBJ1-5; D not resolved. This CDR3 comprises 14 residues. Trimming took off 4 bases at V and 2 bases at J, with 12 bases between the two ends. Per the germline V gene, CDR1 is SQVTM and CDR2 is ANQGSEA. The CDR3 nucleotides are TGCAGCGTTGTGGAGGTAGGAGGCAATCAGCCCCAGCATTTT. This gives the protein CSVVEVGGNQPQHF.